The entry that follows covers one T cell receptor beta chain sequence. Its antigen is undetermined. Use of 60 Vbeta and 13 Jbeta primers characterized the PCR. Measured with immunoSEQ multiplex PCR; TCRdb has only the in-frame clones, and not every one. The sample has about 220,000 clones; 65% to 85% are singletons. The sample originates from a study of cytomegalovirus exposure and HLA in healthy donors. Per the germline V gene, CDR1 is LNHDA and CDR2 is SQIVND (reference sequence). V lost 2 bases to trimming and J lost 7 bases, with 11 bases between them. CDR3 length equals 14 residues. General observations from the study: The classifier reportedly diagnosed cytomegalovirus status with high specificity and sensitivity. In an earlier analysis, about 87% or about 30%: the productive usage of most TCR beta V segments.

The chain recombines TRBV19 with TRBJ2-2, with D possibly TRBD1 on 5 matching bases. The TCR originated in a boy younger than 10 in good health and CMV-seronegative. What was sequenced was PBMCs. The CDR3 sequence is CASSISRAHGELFF. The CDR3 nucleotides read TGTGCCAGTAGTATAAGCAGGGCACACGGGGAGCTGTTTTTT.